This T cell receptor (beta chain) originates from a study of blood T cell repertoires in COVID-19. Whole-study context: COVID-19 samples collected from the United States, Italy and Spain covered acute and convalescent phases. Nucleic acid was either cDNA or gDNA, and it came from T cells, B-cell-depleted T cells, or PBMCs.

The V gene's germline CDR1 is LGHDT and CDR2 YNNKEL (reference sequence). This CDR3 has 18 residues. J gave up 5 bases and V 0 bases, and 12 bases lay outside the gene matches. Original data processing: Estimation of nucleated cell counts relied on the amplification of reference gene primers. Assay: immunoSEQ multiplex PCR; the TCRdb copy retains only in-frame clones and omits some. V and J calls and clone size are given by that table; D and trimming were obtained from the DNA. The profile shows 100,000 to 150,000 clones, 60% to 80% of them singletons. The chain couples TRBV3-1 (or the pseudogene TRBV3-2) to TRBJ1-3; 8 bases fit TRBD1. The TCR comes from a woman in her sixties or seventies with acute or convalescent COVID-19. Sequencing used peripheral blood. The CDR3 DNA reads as TGTGCCAGCAGCCAAGATAGAACGGGGACAGGAAAGCGAAACACCATATATTTT. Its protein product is CASSQDRTGTGKRNTIYF.